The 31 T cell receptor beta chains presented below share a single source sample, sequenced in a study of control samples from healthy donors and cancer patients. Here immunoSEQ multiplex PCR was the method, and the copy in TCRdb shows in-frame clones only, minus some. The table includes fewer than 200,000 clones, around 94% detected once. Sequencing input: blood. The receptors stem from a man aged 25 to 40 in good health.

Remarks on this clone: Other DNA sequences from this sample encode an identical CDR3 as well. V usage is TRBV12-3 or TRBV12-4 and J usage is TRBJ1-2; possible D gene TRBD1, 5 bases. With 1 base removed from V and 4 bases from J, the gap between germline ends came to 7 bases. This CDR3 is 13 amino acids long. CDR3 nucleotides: TGTGCCAGCAGTTTAGGTCAGGGCTATGGCTACACCTTC. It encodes CASSLGQGYGYTF.

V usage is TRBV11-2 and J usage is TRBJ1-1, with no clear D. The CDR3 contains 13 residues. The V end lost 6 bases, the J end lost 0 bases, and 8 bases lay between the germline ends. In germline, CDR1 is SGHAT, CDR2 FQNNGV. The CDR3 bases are TGTGCCAGCAGGCTGGGATTGAACACTGAAGCTTTCTTT. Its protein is CASRLGLNTEAFF.

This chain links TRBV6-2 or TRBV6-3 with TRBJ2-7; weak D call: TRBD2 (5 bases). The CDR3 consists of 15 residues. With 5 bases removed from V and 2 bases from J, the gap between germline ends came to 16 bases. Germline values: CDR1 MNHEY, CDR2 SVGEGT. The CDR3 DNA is TGTGCCAGCAGTGCCCCACGGAGCGGAGCCTACGAGCAGTACTTC. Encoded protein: CASSAPRSGAYEQYF.

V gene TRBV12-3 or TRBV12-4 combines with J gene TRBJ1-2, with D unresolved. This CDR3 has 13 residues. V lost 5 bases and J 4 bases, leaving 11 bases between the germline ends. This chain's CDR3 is CASSPGRGYGYTF. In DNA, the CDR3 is TGTGCCAGCAGTCCCGGGAGAGGCTATGGCTACACCTTC.

The CDR3 loop is CASSIPYRYGHNQPQHF. Here the CDR3 DNA reads TGTGCCAGTAGTATCCCATACCGGTACGGCCACAATCAGCCCCAGCATTTT. V gene TRBV19 combines with J gene TRBJ1-5; no reliable D call. Trimming removed 3 bases from V and 3 bases from J, with 18 bases in between. The CDR3 sequence is 17 residues long. Germline CDR1 is LNHDA and CDR2 is SQIVND (reference sequence).

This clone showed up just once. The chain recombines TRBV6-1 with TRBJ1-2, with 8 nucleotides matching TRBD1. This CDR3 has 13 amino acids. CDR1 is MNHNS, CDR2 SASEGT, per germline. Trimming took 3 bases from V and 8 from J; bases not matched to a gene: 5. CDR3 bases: TGTGCCAGCAGTGACAGGGGGCCTGACGGCTACACCTTC. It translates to CASSDRGPDGYTF.

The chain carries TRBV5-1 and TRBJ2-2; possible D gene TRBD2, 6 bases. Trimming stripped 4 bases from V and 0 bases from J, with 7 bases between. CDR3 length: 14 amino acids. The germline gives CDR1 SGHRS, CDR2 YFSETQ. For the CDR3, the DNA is TGCGCCAGCAGCGGGACTTCGAACACCGGGGAGCTGTTTTTT. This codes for CASSGTSNTGELFF.

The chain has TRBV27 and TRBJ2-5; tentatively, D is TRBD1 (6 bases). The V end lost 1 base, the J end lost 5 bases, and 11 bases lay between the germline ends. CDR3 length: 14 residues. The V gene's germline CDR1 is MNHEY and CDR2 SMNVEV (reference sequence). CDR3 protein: CASSLWDTRETQYF. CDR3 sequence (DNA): TGTGCCAGCAGTTTATGGGACACTCGGGAGACCCAGTACTTC.

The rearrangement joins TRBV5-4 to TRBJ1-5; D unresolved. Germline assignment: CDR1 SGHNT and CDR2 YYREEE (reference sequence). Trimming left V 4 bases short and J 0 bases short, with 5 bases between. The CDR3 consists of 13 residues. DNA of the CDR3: TGTGCCAGCAGCCCTGATAGCAATCAGCCCCAGCATTTT. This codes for CASSPDSNQPQHF. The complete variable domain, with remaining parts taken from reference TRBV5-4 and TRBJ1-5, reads ETGVTQSPTHLIKTRGQQVTLRCSSQSGHNTVSWYQQALGQGPQFIFQYYREEENGRGNFPPRFSGLQFPNYSSELNVNALELDDSALYLCASSPDSNQPQHFGDGTRLSIL.

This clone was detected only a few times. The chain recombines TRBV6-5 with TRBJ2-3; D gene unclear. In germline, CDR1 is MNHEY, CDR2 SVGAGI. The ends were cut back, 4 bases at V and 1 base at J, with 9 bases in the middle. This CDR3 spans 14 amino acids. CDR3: CASSSRARTDTQYF. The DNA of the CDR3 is TGTGCCAGCAGTTCCCGGGCCCGCACAGATACGCAGTATTTT.

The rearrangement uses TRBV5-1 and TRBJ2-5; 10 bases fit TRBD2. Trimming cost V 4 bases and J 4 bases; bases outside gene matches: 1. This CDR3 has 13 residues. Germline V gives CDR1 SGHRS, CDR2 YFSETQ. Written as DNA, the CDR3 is TGCGCCAGCAGCATAGCGGGAGGAGAGACCCAGTACTTC. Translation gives CASSIAGGETQYF.

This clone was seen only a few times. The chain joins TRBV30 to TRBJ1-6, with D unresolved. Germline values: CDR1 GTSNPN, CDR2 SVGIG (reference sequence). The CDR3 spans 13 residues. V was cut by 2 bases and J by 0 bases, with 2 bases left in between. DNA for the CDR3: TGTGCCTGGAGTAGCTCCTATAATTCACCCCTCCACTTT. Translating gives CAWSSSYNSPLHF.

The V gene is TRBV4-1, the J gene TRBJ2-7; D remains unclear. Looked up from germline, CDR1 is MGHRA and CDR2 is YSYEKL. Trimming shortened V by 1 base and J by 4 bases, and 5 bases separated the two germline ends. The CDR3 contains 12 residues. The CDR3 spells CASSQGRYEQYF. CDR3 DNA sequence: TGCGCCAGCAGCCAAGGACGGTACGAGCAGTACTTC.

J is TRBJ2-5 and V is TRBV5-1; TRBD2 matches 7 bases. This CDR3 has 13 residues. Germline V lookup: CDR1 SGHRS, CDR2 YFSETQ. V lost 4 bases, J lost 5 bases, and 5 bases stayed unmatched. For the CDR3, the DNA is TGCGCCAGCAGCGAACTAGCGCCCGAGACCCAGTACTTC. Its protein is CASSELAPETQYF.

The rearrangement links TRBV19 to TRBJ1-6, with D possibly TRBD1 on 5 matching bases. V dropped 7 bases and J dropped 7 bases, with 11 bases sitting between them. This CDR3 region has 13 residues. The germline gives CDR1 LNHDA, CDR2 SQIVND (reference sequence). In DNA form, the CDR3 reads TGTGCCAGTACATGGGGCAGGAATTCACCCCTCCACTTT. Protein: CASTWGRNSPLHF.

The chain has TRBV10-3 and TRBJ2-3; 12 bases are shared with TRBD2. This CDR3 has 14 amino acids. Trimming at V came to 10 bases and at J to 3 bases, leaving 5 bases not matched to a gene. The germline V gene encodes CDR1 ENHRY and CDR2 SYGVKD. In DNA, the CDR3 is TGTGCCACGACTAGCGGGGGCTTGACAGATACGCAGTATTTT. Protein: CATTSGGLTDTQYF.

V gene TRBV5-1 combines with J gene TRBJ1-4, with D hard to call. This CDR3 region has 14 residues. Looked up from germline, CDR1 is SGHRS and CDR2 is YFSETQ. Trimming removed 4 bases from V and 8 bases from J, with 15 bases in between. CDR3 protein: CASSLDGKREKLFF. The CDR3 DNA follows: TGCGCCAGCAGCCTAGACGGGAAGAGGGAAAAACTGTTTTTT.

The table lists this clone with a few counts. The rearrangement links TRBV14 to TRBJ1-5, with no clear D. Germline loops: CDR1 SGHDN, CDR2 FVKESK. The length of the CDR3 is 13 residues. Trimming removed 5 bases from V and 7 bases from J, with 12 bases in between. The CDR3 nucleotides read TGTGCCAGCAGCTTAGCTATGGGGCAGCCCCAGCATTTT. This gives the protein CASSLAMGQPQHF.

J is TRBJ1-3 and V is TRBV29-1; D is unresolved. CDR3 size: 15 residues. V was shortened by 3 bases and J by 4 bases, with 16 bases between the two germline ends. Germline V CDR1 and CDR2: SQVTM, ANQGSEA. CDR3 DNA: TGCAGCGTTGACCTTCCCACAGACAAGGGAAACACCATATATTTT. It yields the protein CSVDLPTDKGNTIYF.

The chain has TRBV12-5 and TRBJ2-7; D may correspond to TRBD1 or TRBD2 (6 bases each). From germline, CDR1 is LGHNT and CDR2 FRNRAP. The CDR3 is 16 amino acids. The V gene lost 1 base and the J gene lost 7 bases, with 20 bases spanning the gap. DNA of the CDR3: TGTGCTAGTGGTTTGGGAGGGACGGGGGCGCCCCGAGAGCAGTACTTC. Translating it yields CASGLGGTGAPREQYF. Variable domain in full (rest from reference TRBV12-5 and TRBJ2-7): DARVTQTPRHKVTEMGQEVTMRCQPILGHNTVFWYRQTMMQGLELLAYFRNRAPLDDSGMPKDRFSAEMPDATLATLKIQPSEPRDSAVYFCASGLGGTGAPREQYFGPGTRLTVT.

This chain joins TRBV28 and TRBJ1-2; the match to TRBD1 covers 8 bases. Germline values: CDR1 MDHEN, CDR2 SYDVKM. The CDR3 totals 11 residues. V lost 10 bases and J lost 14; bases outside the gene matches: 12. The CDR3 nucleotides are TGTGCCACTCAAAACAACGACAGGGGTACCTTC. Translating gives CATQNNDRGTF.

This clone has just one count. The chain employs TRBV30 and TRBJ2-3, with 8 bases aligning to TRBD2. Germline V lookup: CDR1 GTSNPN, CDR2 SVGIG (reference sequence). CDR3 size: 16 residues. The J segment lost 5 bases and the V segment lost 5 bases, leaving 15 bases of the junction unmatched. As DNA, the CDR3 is TGTGCCTGGGAAGCTCGGGTAGCGGGATCAGTAGATACGCAGTATTTT. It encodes CAWEARVAGSVDTQYF.

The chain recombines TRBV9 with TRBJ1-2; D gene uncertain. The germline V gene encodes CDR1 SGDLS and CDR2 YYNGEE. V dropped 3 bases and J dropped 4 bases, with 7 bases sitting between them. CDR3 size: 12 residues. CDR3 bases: TGTGCCAGCAGCGGGCCCCTCTATGGCTACACCTTC. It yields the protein CASSGPLYGYTF. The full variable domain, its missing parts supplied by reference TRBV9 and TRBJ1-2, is DSGVTQTPKHLITATGQRVTLRCSPRSGDLSVYWYQQSLDQGLQFLIQYYNGEERAKGNILERFSAQQFPDLHSELNLSSLELGDSALYFCASSGPLYGYTFGSGTRLTVV.

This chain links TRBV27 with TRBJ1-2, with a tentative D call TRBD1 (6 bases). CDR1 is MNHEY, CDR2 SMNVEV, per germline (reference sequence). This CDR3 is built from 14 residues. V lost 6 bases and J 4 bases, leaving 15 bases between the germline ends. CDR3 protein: CASSRDMMTYGYTF. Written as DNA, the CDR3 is TGTGCCAGCAGCCGGGACATGATGACCTATGGCTACACCTTC.

CDR3 coding DNA: TGTGCCACCTGGGGGAAGACAGGCTCCTACGAGCAGTACTTC. Amino acids: CATWGKTGSYEQYF. V and J are TRBV6-5 and TRBJ2-7; maybe TRBD1 (6 bases). CDR1 and CDR2 from the germline V gene are MNHEY and SVGAGI. Trimming pared 10 bases from V and 0 bases from J, leaving 16 bases between. This CDR3 spans 14 amino acids.

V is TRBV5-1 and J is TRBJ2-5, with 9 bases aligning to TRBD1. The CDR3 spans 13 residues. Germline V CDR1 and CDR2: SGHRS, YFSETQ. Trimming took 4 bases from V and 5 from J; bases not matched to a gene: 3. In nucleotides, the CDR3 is TGCGCCAGCAGCCAAGACAGGGGGGAGACCCAGTACTTC. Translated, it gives CASSQDRGETQYF.

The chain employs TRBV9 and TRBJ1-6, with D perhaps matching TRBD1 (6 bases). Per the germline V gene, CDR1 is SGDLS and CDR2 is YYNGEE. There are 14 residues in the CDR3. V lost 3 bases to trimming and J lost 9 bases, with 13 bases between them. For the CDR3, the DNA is TGTGCCAGCAGCGGCCGGGACACGGGTTCACCCCTCCACTTT. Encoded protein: CASSGRDTGSPLHF.

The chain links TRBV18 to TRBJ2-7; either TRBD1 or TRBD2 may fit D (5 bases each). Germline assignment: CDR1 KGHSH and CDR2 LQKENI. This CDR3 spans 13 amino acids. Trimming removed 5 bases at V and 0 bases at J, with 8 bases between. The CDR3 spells CASSGTVSYEQYF. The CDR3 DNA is TGTGCCAGCTCAGGGACGGTCTCCTACGAGCAGTACTTC.

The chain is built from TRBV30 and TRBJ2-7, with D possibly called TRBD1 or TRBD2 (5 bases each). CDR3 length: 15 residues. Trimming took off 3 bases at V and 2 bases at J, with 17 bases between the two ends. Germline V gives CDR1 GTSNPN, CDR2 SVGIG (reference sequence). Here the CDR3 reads CAWRGPGTATYEQYF. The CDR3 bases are TGTGCCTGGAGGGGACCCGGGACCGCTACCTACGAGCAGTACTTC.

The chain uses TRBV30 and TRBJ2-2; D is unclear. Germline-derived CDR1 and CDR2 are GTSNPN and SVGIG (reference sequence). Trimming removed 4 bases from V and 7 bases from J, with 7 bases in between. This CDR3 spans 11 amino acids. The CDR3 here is CAWTVGGELFF. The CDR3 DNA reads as TGTGCCTGGACAGTCGGCGGGGAGCTGTTTTTT.

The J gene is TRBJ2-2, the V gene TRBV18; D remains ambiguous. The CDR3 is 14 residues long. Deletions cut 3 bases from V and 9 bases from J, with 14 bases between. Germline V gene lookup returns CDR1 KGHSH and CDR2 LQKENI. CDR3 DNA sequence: TGTGCCAGCTCACCGCTGTCGTCCGCCCGGGAGCTGTTTTTT. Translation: CASSPLSSARELFF.